This T cell receptor (beta chain) was sequenced during a study of T cell repertoires in cytomegalovirus infection. Study as a whole: Recently identified HLA-C-restricted CMV epitopes were among the peptides used. Carrying CMV and the relevant HLA type showed in public TCR beta signatures.

TCRdb recomputed calls from the reads with MiXCR, one row per CDR3 protein. The table has around 200,000 distinct CDR3 sequences, 38% seen once. Points on this clonotype: Its specificity is not known.

The clonotype originates from a human donor in good health (CMV status not recorded). Some clones in this sample may be carry-over from other donors' samples. This material consisted of CD8+ T cells from cultured PBMCs, taken from culture after CMV antigen stimulation.

Here the CDR3 DNA reads TGTGCCAGCAGTTACAGGGGCGAGCAGTACTTC. Amino acids: CASSYRGEQYF. J is TRBJ2-7 and V is TRBV6-6; D might be TRBD1 (5 bases). CDR3 length equals 11 residues. CDR1 is MNHNY and CDR2 is SVGAGI in the germline V gene (reference sequence). Trimming removed 2 bases at V and 6 bases at J, with 5 bases between.